This T cell receptor (beta chain) stems from a study of CD8+ T cells in alopecia areata. Overall study findings and caveats: Scalp data also include sequences from resident alphabeta T cells of normal skin. The study found tofacitinib significantly decreased scalp clonality and expanded CD8+ clones among the top 100.

Sequencing templates came from extracted RNA that was reverse transcribed into cDNA. The method was immunoSEQ multiplex PCR; TCRdb's version includes in-frame clones alone and lacks a portion of them. The table has fewer than 250,000 clones, 43% seen once. Germline loops: CDR1 MNHEY, CDR2 SVGAGI. V was pared by 6 bases and J by 9 bases, with 7 bases of the junction left unmatched. This CDR3 has 14 residues. Remarks on this clone: What it binds is unknown.

The treatment is: oral pan-JAK inhibitor, 5-10 mg twice daily. The V gene is TRBV6-5, the J gene TRBJ2-1; 11 nucleotides line up with TRBD1. The receptor was isolated from a human donor with alopecia areata. Sequences were derived from CD4+ T cells sorted from blood, sampled at approximately week 36, from a patient treated with tofacitinib. As DNA, the CDR3 is TGTGCCAGCAGCGGACAGGGGGCGAGGTTTGAGCAGTTCTTC. It yields the protein CASSGQGARFEQFF.